This TCR beta chain derives from a study of CD4 T cells in relation to SARS-CoV-2 and coronaviruses. Whole-study context: ViraFEST: roughly 9-day antigen culture of PBMCs, then TCR beta CDR3 sequencing. The HLA restriction of the shared crossreactive spike epitopes was mapped.

The table came from immunoSEQ multiplex PCR; TCRdb's copy has only in-frame clones and leaves some out. The sample consists of about 22,000 clones, 70% to 85% of them appearing once. Of note for this clone: Its antigen is undetermined.

Before the COVID-19 pandemic, during about 2011-2019, CD4+ T cells were taken from unexposed donors. Isolation of CD4+ T cells took place after approximately 11 days in culture. Unexposed-donor CD4+ T cells were probed with SARS-CoV-2 S/N and four cold-coronavirus spikes, cells permitting. Cultures held two million PBMCs per well with 9 to 10 IU/ml IL-2. The CDR3 spans 12 residues. Per the germline V gene, CDR1 is SGHRS and CDR2 is YFSETQ. Deletions cut 7 bases from V and 5 bases from J, with 12 bases between. The gene calls are TRBV5-1 and TRBJ2-5; D is ambiguous. The sequencing sample was made of CD4+ T cells from PBMCs, cultured in vitro. The clonotype originates from a human donor in good health. In DNA, the CDR3 is TGCGCCAGCGCCGGCGAAGGTGAGACCCAGTACTTC. Its translation is CASAGEGETQYF.